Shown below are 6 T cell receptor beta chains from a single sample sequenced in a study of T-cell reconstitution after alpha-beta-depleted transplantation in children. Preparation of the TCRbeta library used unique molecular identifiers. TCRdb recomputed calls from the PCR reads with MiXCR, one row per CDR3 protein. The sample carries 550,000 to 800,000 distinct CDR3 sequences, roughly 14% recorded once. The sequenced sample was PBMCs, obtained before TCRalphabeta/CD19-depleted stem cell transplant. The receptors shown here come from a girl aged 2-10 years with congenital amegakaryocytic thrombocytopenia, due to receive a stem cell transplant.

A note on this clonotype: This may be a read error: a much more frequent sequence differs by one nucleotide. CDR3 coding DNA: TGTGCCATCAGTGAGGTATTAGCGGGAGGTAGGCATACGCAGTATTTT. Protein product: CAISEVLAGGRHTQYF. This rearrangement joins TRBV10-3 to TRBJ2-3; 10 bases are shared with TRBD2. V shed 2 bases and J 7 bases; nucleotides not matched to a gene: 9. CDR3 length: 16 amino acids. CDR1 and CDR2 (germline): ENHRY, SYGVKD.

DNA for the CDR3: TGCGCCAGCACGGGGACGGAGTATGGCTACACCTTC. Amino acid sequence: CASTGTEYGYTF. The genes are TRBV5-1 and TRBJ1-2; TRBD1 is a possible D gene (5 bases). V gave up 6 bases and J gave up 5 bases, with 11 bases separating them. CDR3 length: 12 amino acids. The V gene's germline CDR1 is SGHRS and CDR2 YFSETQ.

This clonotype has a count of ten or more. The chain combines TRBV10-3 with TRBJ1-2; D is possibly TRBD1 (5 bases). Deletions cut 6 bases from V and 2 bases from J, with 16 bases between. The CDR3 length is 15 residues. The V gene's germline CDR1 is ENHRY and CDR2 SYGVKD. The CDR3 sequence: CAIRPSGTANYGYTF. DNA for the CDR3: TGTGCCATCAGACCAAGCGGGACGGCCAACTATGGCTACACCTTC.

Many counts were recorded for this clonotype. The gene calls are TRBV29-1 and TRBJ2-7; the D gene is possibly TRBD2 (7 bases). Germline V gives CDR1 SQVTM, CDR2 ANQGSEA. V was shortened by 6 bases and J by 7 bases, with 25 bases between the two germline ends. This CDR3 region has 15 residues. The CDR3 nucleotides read TGCAGCGTGGTACCGGGACTACAATCCCAGGGGGAGCAGTACTTC. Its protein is CSVVPGLQSQGEQYF.

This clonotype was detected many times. This CDR3 is CSVGNWAYEQYF. CDR3 DNA: TGCAGCGTTGGAAATTGGGCCTACGAGCAGTACTTC. The rearrangement joins TRBV29-1 to TRBJ2-7, with D unresolved. Germline values: CDR1 SQVTM, CDR2 ANQGSEA. This CDR3 contains 12 residues. The V end lost 4 bases, the J end lost 2 bases, and 9 bases lay between the germline ends.

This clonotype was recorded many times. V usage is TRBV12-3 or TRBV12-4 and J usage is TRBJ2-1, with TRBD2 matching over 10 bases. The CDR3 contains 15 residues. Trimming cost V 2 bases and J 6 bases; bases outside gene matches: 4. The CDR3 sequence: CASSLPSGSGNEQFF. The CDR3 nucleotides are TGTGCCAGCAGTTTACCTAGCGGGAGCGGCAATGAGCAGTTCTTC.